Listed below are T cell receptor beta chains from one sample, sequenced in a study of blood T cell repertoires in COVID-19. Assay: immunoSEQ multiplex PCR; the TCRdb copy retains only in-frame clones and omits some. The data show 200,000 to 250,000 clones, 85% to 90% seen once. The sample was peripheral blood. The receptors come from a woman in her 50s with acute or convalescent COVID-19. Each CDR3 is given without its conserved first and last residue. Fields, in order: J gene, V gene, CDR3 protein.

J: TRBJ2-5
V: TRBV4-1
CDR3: ASSLTGGQETQY

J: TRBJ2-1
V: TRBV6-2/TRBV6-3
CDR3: ASSGGTSGREYNEQF

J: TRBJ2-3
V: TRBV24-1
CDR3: ATSDRGSTDTQY

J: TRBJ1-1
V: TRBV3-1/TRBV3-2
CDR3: ASSPRTGGETEAF

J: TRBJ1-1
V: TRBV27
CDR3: ASSFHGKTGPTEAF

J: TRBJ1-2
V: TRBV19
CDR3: ASISANGNYGYT

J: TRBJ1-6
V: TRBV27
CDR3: ASSFQTQGGSPLH

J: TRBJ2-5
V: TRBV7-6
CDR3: ASSAHLAVTETQY

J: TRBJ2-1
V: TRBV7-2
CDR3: ASSTRRDRGYEQF

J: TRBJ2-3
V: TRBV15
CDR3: ATSRGTGGGTDTQY

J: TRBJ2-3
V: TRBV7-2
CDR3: ASMWAGAGTQY

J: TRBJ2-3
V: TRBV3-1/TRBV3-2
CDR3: ASSQGPLFTQY

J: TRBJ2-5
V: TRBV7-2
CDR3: ASYHRATSGGDRAQY

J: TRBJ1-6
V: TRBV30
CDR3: AWSRDREGSPLH

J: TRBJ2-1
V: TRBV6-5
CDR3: ASSYGGQGNNEQF

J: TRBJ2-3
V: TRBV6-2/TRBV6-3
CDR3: ASSYPGGATDTQY

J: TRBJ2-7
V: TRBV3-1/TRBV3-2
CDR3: ASSQGTEIYEQY

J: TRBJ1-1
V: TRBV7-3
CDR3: ASSATGLTRTEAF

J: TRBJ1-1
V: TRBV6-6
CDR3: ASSYSGRANTEAF

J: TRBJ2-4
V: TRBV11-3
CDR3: ASSLDFRLQGGSLAKNIQY

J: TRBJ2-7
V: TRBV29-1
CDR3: SVAGGSLTSGSYEQY

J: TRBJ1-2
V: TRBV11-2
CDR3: ASSLDLEAGGGYT

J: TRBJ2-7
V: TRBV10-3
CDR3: AITRTPHYEQY

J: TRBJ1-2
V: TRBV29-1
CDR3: SALWATNYGYT

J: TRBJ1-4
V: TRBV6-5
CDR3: ASTPKGTNEKLF

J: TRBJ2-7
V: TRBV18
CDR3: ASSPTSVGEQY

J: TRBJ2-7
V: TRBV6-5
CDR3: ASSSGQGFPYEQY

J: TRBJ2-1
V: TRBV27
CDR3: ASSLSSSRLAGGRNEQF

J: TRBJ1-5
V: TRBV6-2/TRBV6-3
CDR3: ASSRDSNQPQH

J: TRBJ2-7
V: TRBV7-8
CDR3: ASSQEDSYEQY

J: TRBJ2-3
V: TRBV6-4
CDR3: ARDNSGSLGDTQY

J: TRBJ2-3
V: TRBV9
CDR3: ASSVSSSGGGRTQY

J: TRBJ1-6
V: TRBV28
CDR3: ASSLLGDSPLH

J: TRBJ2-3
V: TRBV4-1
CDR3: ASSQGVTGSPTDTQY

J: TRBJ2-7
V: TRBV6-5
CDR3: ASTANAGAMIEQY

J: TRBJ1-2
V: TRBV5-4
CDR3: ASSATGNNYGYT

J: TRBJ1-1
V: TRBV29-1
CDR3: SVGSFGAF

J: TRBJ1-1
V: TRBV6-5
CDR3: ASRLDRYTEAF

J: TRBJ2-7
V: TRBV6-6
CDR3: ASSYSGDTISYEQY

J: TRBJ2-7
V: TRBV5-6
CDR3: ASRGPDPYGKQY

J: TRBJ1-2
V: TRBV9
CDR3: ASSVATGGLYYGYT

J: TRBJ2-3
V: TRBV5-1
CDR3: ASSGGAGTDTQY

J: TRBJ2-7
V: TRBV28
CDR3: ASSSPAGGFHEQY